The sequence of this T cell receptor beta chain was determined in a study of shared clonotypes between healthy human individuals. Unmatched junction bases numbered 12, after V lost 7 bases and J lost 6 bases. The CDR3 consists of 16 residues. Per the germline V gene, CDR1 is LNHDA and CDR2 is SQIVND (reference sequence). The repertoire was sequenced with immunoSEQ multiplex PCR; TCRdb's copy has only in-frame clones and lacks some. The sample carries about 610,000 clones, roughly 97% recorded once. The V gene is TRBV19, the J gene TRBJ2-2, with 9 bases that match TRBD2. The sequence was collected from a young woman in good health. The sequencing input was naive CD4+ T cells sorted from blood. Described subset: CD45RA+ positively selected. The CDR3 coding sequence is TGTGCCAGTAAGCGACTAGCGGCCCAGTGGTCCGGGGAGCTGTTTTTT. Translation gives CASKRLAAQWSGELFF.